The entry below describes one T cell receptor beta chain. Its specificity is unknown. V shed 5 bases, J shed 4 bases, and the junction held 7 bases outside the gene matches. Germline-derived CDR1 and CDR2 are MNHEY and SMNVEV (reference sequence). The CDR3 consists of 16 residues. The sample originates from a study of identical twins. TCRdb ran MiXCR on the 5' RACE reads and lists one entry per CDR3 protein. The sample carries 500,000 to 600,000 distinct CDR3 sequences, about 20% recorded once. Study findings and constraints: In cord blood, abundant beta clonotypes had fewer insertions; memory showed no trend.

The same sample was also used in a study of T cells expressing NK-cell markers. From that study: The sequencing cohort of eight donors included seven HCMV-seropositive individuals and one seronegative individual.

The source of this sequence is a woman younger than 35 in good health. Sequenced sample: CD4+ T cells sorted from blood. The chain has TRBV27 and TRBJ2-1, with TRBD2 matching 11 bases. CDR3 amino acids: CASSLLAGGTYNEQFF. The DNA of the CDR3 is TGTGCCAGCAGTCTCTTAGCGGGGGGGACGTACAATGAGCAGTTCTTC.